This T cell receptor (beta chain) originates from a study of shared clonotypes between healthy human individuals. Trimming took off 3 bases at V and 0 bases at J, with 12 bases between the two ends. Per germline, CDR1 SEHNR and CDR2 FQNEAQ (reference sequence). This CDR3 is 16 amino acids long. Using immunoSEQ multiplex PCR, the repertoire was profiled, and TCRdb retains in-frame clones only, with some absent. The sample consists of hundreds of thousands of clones, over 65% of them appearing once. Sequencing was carried out using PBMCs. The receptor was derived from a woman in her thirties or forties in good health. Some clones in this sample may be carry-over from other donors' samples. The rearrangement joins TRBV7-9 to TRBJ2-1; D gene ambiguous. Here the CDR3 DNA reads TGTGCCAGCAGCTTGGCCAGGTCGAGCTCCTACAATGAGCAGTTCTTC. As protein: CASSLARSSSYNEQFF.